The 22 T cell receptor beta chains in this list originate from one sample, sequenced in a study of identifying expanded T cells in peripheral blood. The table came from immunoSEQ multiplex PCR; TCRdb's copy has only in-frame clones and leaves some out. The sample has tens of thousands of clones, roughly 88% seen once. Material: blood. These receptors were obtained from a person between 18 and 75 years old in good health.

This clone was recorded once. The V and J genes are TRBV9 and TRBJ1-1; D is undetermined. Per germline, CDR1 SGDLS and CDR2 YYNGEE. V was trimmed by 2 bases and J by 0 bases, leaving 5 bases between them. The length of the CDR3 is 13 residues. Here the CDR3 reads CASSVFVNTEAFF. The CDR3 DNA is TGTGCCAGCAGCGTTTTCGTGAACACTGAAGCTTTCTTT.

This chain joins TRBV5-4 and TRBJ2-3; TRBD2 matches 13 bases. This CDR3 comprises 17 residues. The V and J ends lost 3 bases and 4 bases, in that order; junction bases with no gene match: 8. Germline CDR1 and CDR2: SGHNT and YYREEE (reference sequence). CDR3 nucleotide sequence: TGTGCCAGCAGCTCCCGGACTAGCGGGAGAGGCGCAGATACGCAGTATTTT. Protein sequence: CASSSRTSGRGADTQYF.

The count of this clone is one. The CDR3 DNA sequence: TGTGCCAGCAGCCGGGATTTAAGGGGCGGAGCACCCCTCCACTTT. It specifies CASSRDLRGGAPLHF. The rearrangement links TRBV7-2 to TRBJ1-6; D perhaps matches TRBD1 (5 bases). The germline V and J ends were trimmed by 5 bases and 11 bases, with 19 bases remaining between them. Germline assignment: CDR1 SGHTA and CDR2 FQGNSA. CDR3 length: 15 amino acids.

Concerning this clone itself: Other nucleotide sequences from this sample produce the same CDR3. The genes are TRBV5-1 and TRBJ2-6; no firm D call. The CDR3 sequence is 15 residues long. Germline-derived CDR1 and CDR2 are SGHRS and YFSETQ. Trimming removed 0 bases at V and 0 bases at J, with 4 bases between. For the CDR3, the DNA is TGCGCCAGCAGCTTGGATCTCTCTGGGGCCAACGTCCTGACTTTC. Translation: CASSLDLSGANVLTF.

CDR3 coding DNA: TGTGCCAGCAGTGAAGCGCTGGGGGTAACGGAAAAACTGTTTTTT. It translates to CASSEALGVTEKLFF. The rearrangement links TRBV6-1 to TRBJ1-4; maybe TRBD1 (5 bases). Per the germline V gene, CDR1 is MNHNS and CDR2 is SASEGT. There are 15 residues in the CDR3. V gave up 0 bases and J gave up 8 bases, with 13 bases separating them.

V and J are TRBV4-2 and TRBJ2-3; perhaps TRBD2 as D (7 bases). This CDR3 contains 15 residues. Trimming took off 0 bases at V and 2 bases at J, with 9 bases between the two ends. Germline V gene data show CDR1 as LGHNA and CDR2 as YNFKEQ. The CDR3 coding sequence is TGTGCCAGCAGCCAAGAGCGGGGGCTCACAGATACGCAGTATTTT. This gives the protein CASSQERGLTDTQYF.

This clone was recorded once. Written as DNA, the CDR3 is TGTGCCAGCAGCGCGGAGTGGGGGGATAATTCACCCCTCCACTTT. Translated: CASSAEWGDNSPLHF. J is TRBJ1-6 and V is TRBV5-5, with D perhaps TRBD1 (5 bases). The CDR3 extends over 15 amino acids. Germline-derived CDR1 and CDR2 are SGHKS and YYEKEE (reference sequence). Trimming removed 4 bases from V and 5 bases from J, with 13 bases in between.

The rearrangement links TRBV5-6 to TRBJ2-7; TRBD1 matches at 7 bases. Germline V lookup: CDR1 SGHDT, CDR2 YYEEEE. Unmatched junction bases numbered 8, after V lost 1 base and J lost 1 base. The CDR3 totals 16 residues. The CDR3 sequence: CASSLYEGAGSYEQYF. The CDR3 DNA reads TGTGCCAGCAGCTTGTACGAGGGGGCCGGATCCTACGAGCAGTACTTC. The variable domain in full, with the rest retrieved from reference TRBV5-6 and TRBJ2-7, is DAGVTQSPTHLIKTRGQQVTLRCSPKSGHDTVSWYQQALGQGPQFIFQYYEEEERQRGNFPDRFSGHQFPNYSSELNVNALLLGDSALYLCASSLYEGAGSYEQYFGPGTRLTVT.

The rearrangement links TRBV29-1 to TRBJ2-1; a weak D match, TRBD2 (6 bases). Germline lookup yields CDR1 SQVTM and CDR2 ANQGSEA. The CDR3 runs to 14 residues. V lost 5 bases and J lost 7, with 18 bases in between. The CDR3 DNA reads TGCAGCGTTCGGGTCCGAGTAGCGGCTAATGAGCAGTTCTTC. Protein product: CSVRVRVAANEQFF.

The V gene is TRBV4-3, the J gene TRBJ2-7; D may be TRBD1 or TRBD2 (5 bases each). CDR1 is LGHNA and CDR2 is YSLEER in the germline V gene. The CDR3 is 19 residues long. Trimming removed 0 bases at V and 1 base at J, with 22 bases between. The CDR3: CASSQDTRLGVADSYEQYF. CDR3 DNA: TGCGCCAGCAGCCAAGATACACGTTTGGGGGTGGCCGATTCCTACGAGCAGTACTTC.

This chain connects TRBV6-1 to TRBJ1-5; 9 positions match TRBD1. J was trimmed by 6 bases and V by 2 bases; bases with no gene match: 5. CDR1 is MNHNS and CDR2 is SASEGT in the germline V gene. The CDR3 loop spans 15 amino acids. In DNA form, the CDR3 reads TGTGCCAGCAGTGAAATGGGACAGGGCGGTCAGCCCCAGCATTTT. Translated, it gives CASSEMGQGGQPQHF.

This clone was seen only once. The chain uses TRBV13 and TRBJ1-1; D is perhaps TRBD1 (6 bases). Trimming took 5 bases from V and 1 from J, leaving 11 bases between them. Per the germline V gene, CDR1 is PRHDT and CDR2 is FYEKMQ (reference sequence). There are 14 residues in the CDR3. CDR3 sequence: CASSTRDKNTEAFF. The CDR3 nucleotides are TGTGCCAGCAGCACCAGGGACAAGAACACTGAAGCTTTCTTT.

The chain recombines TRBV7-2 with TRBJ1-5; TRBD1 agrees at 8 bases. The germline CDR1 and CDR2 sequences are SGHTA and FQGNSA. J gave up 6 bases and V 2 bases, and 6 bases lay outside the gene matches. This CDR3 is 15 amino acids long. The CDR3, as DNA: TGTGCCAGCAGCTTATACGGGACAGGCAGTCAGCCCCAGCATTTT. Protein sequence: CASSLYGTGSQPQHF.

This clone was detected many times. The V and J genes are TRBV19 and TRBJ1-5; D possibly corresponds to TRBD1 (6 bases). CDR1 is LNHDA and CDR2 is SQIVND in the germline V gene (reference sequence). The length of the CDR3 is 17 residues. V was trimmed by 3 bases and J by 6 bases, leaving 21 bases between them. CDR3 protein: CASSISGAGVLGQPQHF. In DNA, the CDR3 is TGTGCCAGTAGTATCTCTGGCGCAGGGGTTCTCGGTCAGCCCCAGCATTTT. Together with reference TRBV19 and TRBJ1-5, the CDR3 gives the full variable domain: DGGITQSPKYLFRKEGQNVTLSCEQNLNHDAMYWYRQDPGQGLRLIYYSQIVNDFQKGDIAEGYSVSREKKESFPLTVTSAQKNPTAFYLCASSISGAGVLGQPQHFGDGTRLSIL.

The chain has TRBV4-1 and TRBJ1-5; TRBD1 matches 7 bases. CDR1 MGHRA and CDR2 YSYEKL come from the germline V gene. V gave up 3 bases and J gave up 4 bases; unmatched junction bases: 9. There are 16 residues in the CDR3. The DNA of the CDR3 is TGCGCCAGCAGCCAGGAACCGGGACAGTTAAATCAGCCCCAGCATTTT. Residues: CASSQEPGQLNQPQHF.

The J gene is TRBJ2-7, the V gene TRBV4-1; D tentatively reads TRBD1 or TRBD2 (5 bases each). Trimming stripped 1 base from V and 6 bases from J, with 10 bases between. The CDR3 spans 13 residues. Germline lookup yields CDR1 MGHRA and CDR2 YSYEKL. The CDR3 DNA reads TGCGCCAGCAGCCAAGTTGGGGGAGTCGAGCAGTACTTC. Translated: CASSQVGGVEQYF.

This clone was detected only once. The chain carries TRBV7-8 and TRBJ2-7; TRBD2 matches 12 bases. V was pared by 0 bases and J by 3 bases, with 3 bases of the junction left unmatched. Germline CDR1 and CDR2: SGHVS and FQNEAQ. The CDR3 consists of 16 residues. CDR3 region: CASSLALAGGNYEQYF. CDR3 DNA: TGTGCCAGCAGCTTAGCTCTAGCGGGAGGGAACTACGAGCAGTACTTC.

The chain carries TRBV9 and TRBJ2-2; 8 bases fit TRBD2. In germline, CDR1 is SGDLS, CDR2 YYNGEE. This CDR3 is 16 amino acids long. The V and J ends lost 2 bases and 4 bases, in that order; junction bases with no gene match: 7. The CDR3 nucleotides are TGTGCCAGCAGCGTCCACGGGGGGGACGGCACCGGGGAGCTGTTTTTT. Its translation: CASSVHGGDGTGELFF.

This sequence joins TRBV4-3 and TRBJ2-3; weak D call: TRBD2 (5 bases). Trimming stripped 4 bases from V and 4 bases from J, with 9 bases between. CDR3 length: 13 amino acids. Per germline, CDR1 LGHNA and CDR2 YSLEER. The CDR3 loop is CASSPRTPDTQYF. Written as DNA, the CDR3 is TGCGCCAGCAGCCCCCGGACTCCAGATACGCAGTATTTT.

The chain has TRBV20-1 and TRBJ1-1, with D perhaps matching TRBD1 (5 bases). With 6 bases removed from V and 10 bases from J, the gap between germline ends came to 15 bases. CDR1 is DFQATT, CDR2 SNEGSKA, per germline (reference sequence). This CDR3 spans 11 amino acids. CDR3: CSAAKGQGAFF. Written as DNA, the CDR3 is TGCAGTGCCGCGAAGGGGCAGGGAGCTTTCTTT.

V is TRBV19 and J is TRBJ1-2; 8 bases agree with TRBD1. The J segment lost 2 bases and the V segment lost 5 bases, leaving 4 bases of the junction unmatched. The CDR3 has 14 residues. The germline V gene encodes CDR1 LNHDA and CDR2 SQIVND (reference sequence). In DNA, the CDR3 is TGTGCCAGTAGTCAACAGGGGGTGAACTATGGCTACACCTTC. It yields the protein CASSQQGVNYGYTF.

This clone came up once. The V call is TRBV18, the J call TRBJ2-7; 7 nucleotides agree with TRBD1. The CDR3 runs to 16 residues. CDR1 and CDR2 from the germline V gene are KGHSH and LQKENI. After removal of 2 bases from V and 0 bases from J, the junction contained 7 bases not matched to a gene. CDR3 residues: CASSPARDSSSYEQYF. The CDR3 nucleotides are TGTGCCAGCTCACCAGCCCGGGACAGCTCCTCCTACGAGCAGTACTTC.